These T cell receptor beta chains were read from a single sample in a study of T cells in localized non-small cell lung cancer. Using immunoSEQ multiplex PCR, the repertoire was profiled, and TCRdb retains in-frame clones only, with some absent. The table includes fewer than 45,000 clones, about 90% detected once. The sample here was peripheral blood, taken before any cancer treatment. These receptors all come from a female donor of 60 years or more with stage I squamous cell lung carcinoma. Both conserved end residues are part of each CDR3. Fields, in order: CDR3 length, J gene, V gene, D gene, clone size, CDR3 protein, CDR3 DNA. A D gene is named only where the DNA matches it firmly. Size is stated for part of the rows, as once, few or many counts, or as a class when the clone is expanded.

len: 14
j_gene: TRBJ2-6
v_gene: TRBV19
d_gene: NA
abundance: NA
CDR3aa: CASSSGGGANVLTF
CDR3nt: TGTGCCAGCAGCTCAGGAGGTGGGGCCAACGTCCTGACTTTC

len: 13
j_gene: TRBJ2-7
v_gene: TRBV11-2
d_gene: NA
abundance: NA
CDR3aa: CASSLNWRSEQYF
CDR3nt: TGTGCCAGCAGCCTAAATTGGAGGAGCGAGCAGTACTTC

len: 14
j_gene: TRBJ1-3
v_gene: TRBV19
d_gene: NA
abundance: NA
CDR3aa: CATNSPGYGNTIYF
CDR3nt: TGTGCCACCAACTCCCCAGGGTACGGAAACACCATATATTTT

len: 15
j_gene: TRBJ2-3
v_gene: TRBV9
d_gene: TRBD2
abundance: NA
CDR3aa: CASSSVAGNTDTQYF
CDR3nt: TGTGCCAGCAGCTCCGTAGCGGGAAACACAGATACGCAGTATTTT

len: 14
j_gene: TRBJ1-2
v_gene: TRBV7-2
d_gene: NA
abundance: NA
CDR3aa: CASSLRQSNIGYTF
CDR3nt: TGTGCCAGCAGCTTGAGACAGTCCAACATTGGCTACACCTTC

len: 15
j_gene: TRBJ1-1
v_gene: TRBV10-3
d_gene: TRBD1
abundance: NA
CDR3aa: CAISGGQGRNTEAFF
CDR3nt: TGTGCCATCAGTGGGGGACAGGGCCGAAACACTGAAGCTTTCTTT

len: 14
j_gene: TRBJ2-1
v_gene: TRBV7-9
d_gene: NA
abundance: once
CDR3aa: CASSPSREYNEQFF
CDR3nt: TGTGCCAGCAGCCCGTCCAGGGAATACAATGAGCAGTTCTTC

len: 14
j_gene: TRBJ1-5
v_gene: TRBV21-1
d_gene: NA
abundance: NA
CDR3aa: CARWGRARNQPQHF
CDR3nt: TGTGCCAGATGGGGGAGGGCGCGCAATCAGCCCCAGCATTTT

len: 14
j_gene: TRBJ2-5
v_gene: TRBV11-1
d_gene: TRBD2
abundance: once
CDR3aa: CASSPGGAGETQYF
CDR3nt: TGTGCCAGCAGCCCCGGGGGGGCCGGGGAGACCCAGTACTTC

len: 14
j_gene: TRBJ2-1
v_gene: TRBV7-2
d_gene: NA
abundance: NA
CDR3aa: CASSPGTDYNEQFF
CDR3nt: TGTGCCAGCAGCCCGGGAACAGATTACAATGAGCAGTTCTTC

len: 15
j_gene: TRBJ2-7
v_gene: TRBV4-3
d_gene: NA
abundance: NA
CDR3aa: CASSQERAGPYEQYF
CDR3nt: TGCGCCAGCAGCCAAGAGAGGGCAGGTCCCTACGAGCAGTACTTC

len: 14
j_gene: TRBJ1-1
v_gene: TRBV18
d_gene: NA
abundance: NA
CDR3aa: CASSQSQGRTEAFF
CDR3nt: TGTGCCAGCTCACAGTCTCAGGGGAGGACTGAAGCTTTCTTT

len: 10
j_gene: TRBJ1-2
v_gene: TRBV20-1
d_gene: TRBD1
abundance: NA
CDR3aa: CSASGGGYTF
CDR3nt: TGCAGTGCTTCAGGGGGCGGCTACACCTTC

len: 16
j_gene: TRBJ1-4
v_gene: TRBV18
d_gene: TRBD1
abundance: few
CDR3aa: CASSPGQGGSNEKLFF
CDR3nt: TGTGCCAGCTCCCCCGGACAGGGGGGATCTAATGAAAAACTGTTTTTT

len: 14
j_gene: TRBJ2-2
v_gene: TRBV6-5
d_gene: TRBD2
abundance: NA
CDR3aa: CASSGLAGAGELFF
CDR3nt: TGTGCCAGCAGCGGACTAGCGGGCGCCGGGGAGCTGTTTTTT

len: 17
j_gene: TRBJ2-1
v_gene: TRBV7-2
d_gene: TRBD2
abundance: once
CDR3aa: CASSPLLAGITYNEQFF
CDR3nt: TGTGCCAGCAGCCCACTTCTAGCGGGGATCACCTACAATGAGCAGTTCTTC

len: 15
j_gene: TRBJ1-2
v_gene: TRBV7-2
d_gene: TRBD1
abundance: NA
CDR3aa: CASSLDGTGLDGYTF
CDR3nt: TGTGCCAGCAGCCTAGACGGGACAGGGCTGGATGGCTACACCTTC